This T cell receptor (beta chain) was documented in a study of cytomegalovirus exposure and HLA in healthy donors. The ends lost 6 bases at V and 3 bases at J; junction bases unmatched: 16. The CDR3 totals 17 residues. From germline, CDR1 is SEHNR and CDR2 FQNEAQ (reference sequence). With 60 Vbeta and 13 Jbeta primers, the PCR was carried out. Clones were read by immunoSEQ multiplex PCR, and TCRdb kept only the in-frame ones, dropping some. This repertoire shows some 150,000 clones, around four fifths found once; its top ten account for less than 2%. Sequenced input: PBMCs. The receptor was derived from a middle-aged man in good health and CMV-seronegative. The rearrangement joins TRBV7-9 to TRBJ2-7; 8 positions agree with TRBD2. The CDR3 DNA sequence: TGTGCCAGCAGTTATGGGAGACGGGGGGGCCAAAACTACGAGCAGTACTTC. Protein product: CASSYGRRGGQNYEQYF.